These 25 T cell receptor beta chains originate from one sample sequenced in a study of shared clonotypes between healthy human individuals. Naive CD8 cells lacked CD45RO and underwent positive selection for CCR7, leaving out terminally differentiated effector memory CD45RA+ cells. Sequencing used immunoSEQ multiplex PCR; TCRdb keeps in-frame clones, though not all of them. The sample comprises about 2 million clones, over 85% of which are singletons, and more than 0.9% rests with the top ten. Sequenced input: naive CD8+ T cells sorted from blood. Every receptor here comes from a man aged 18 to 30 in good health.

The chain combines TRBV5-6 with TRBJ2-7, with 7 bases that match TRBD2. This CDR3 comprises 16 residues. CDR1 and CDR2 from the germline V gene are SGHDT and YYEEEE. The V and J ends lost 5 bases and 0 bases, in that order; junction bases with no gene match: 11. The DNA of the CDR3 is TGTGCCAGCAGTAGTATTCCGGGACTAACCTCCTACGAGCAGTACTTC. The encoded protein is CASSSIPGLTSYEQYF.

Of note for this clone: The same CDR3 is also encoded by other DNA sequences in this sample. This rearrangement joins TRBV28 to TRBJ2-7; 7 positions agree with TRBD1. This CDR3 has 14 residues. Germline V gene lookup returns CDR1 MDHEN and CDR2 SYDVKM. Germline trimming cut 4 bases from V and 2 bases from J; bases unmatched to any gene: 5. CDR3 sequence: CASSSTGTAYEQYF. DNA for the CDR3: TGTGCCAGCAGTTCGACCGGGACAGCCTACGAGCAGTACTTC.

The chain recombines TRBV19 with TRBJ2-7; D may be TRBD1 (5 bases). Between the trimmed V and J ends, which lost 4 bases and 4 bases, there was a span of 11 bases. The germline V gene has CDR1 LNHDA and CDR2 SQIVND (reference sequence). The CDR3 length is 13 residues. CDR3 coding DNA: TGTGCCAGTAGTAAGACAGCCGTATACGAGCAGTACTTC. As protein: CASSKTAVYEQYF.

The chain has TRBV9 and TRBJ2-2, with D perhaps TRBD1 (6 bases). CDR1 and CDR2 (germline): SGDLS, YYNGEE. Trimming took 4 bases from V and 4 from J, leaving 14 bases between them. The CDR3 has 15 residues. The chain's CDR3 is CASSTQGRGTGELFF. The DNA for the CDR3 is TGTGCCAGCAGCACACAGGGTAGAGGCACCGGGGAGCTGTTTTTT.

This chain links TRBV29-1 with TRBJ1-3, with D maybe TRBD1 (5 bases). Trimming took 2 bases from V and 0 from J, leaving 17 bases between them. Germline V gives CDR1 SQVTM, CDR2 ANQGSEA. The CDR3 sequence is 17 residues long. The CDR3 DNA sequence: TGCAGCGTTGAAAGCTGGGCAGGGCCAAGCTCTGGAAACACCATATATTTT. Translated: CSVESWAGPSSGNTIYF.

This clone was observed a single time. The rearrangement uses TRBV12-5 and TRBJ1-2; D is possibly TRBD1 (5 bases). The germline V gene has CDR1 LGHNT and CDR2 FRNRAP. V was cut by 0 bases and J by 3 bases, with 26 bases left in between. The CDR3 is made up of 20 amino acids. The chain's CDR3 is CASGLVPLAGTGAEDYGYTF. DNA of the CDR3: TGTGCTAGTGGTTTGGTACCCCTCGCGGGGACCGGGGCCGAAGACTATGGCTACACCTTC. The full variable domain, completed using reference TRBV12-5 and TRBJ1-2, is DARVTQTPRHKVTEMGQEVTMRCQPILGHNTVFWYRQTMMQGLELLAYFRNRAPLDDSGMPKDRFSAEMPDATLATLKIQPSEPRDSAVYFCASGLVPLAGTGAEDYGYTFGSGTRLTVV.

V gene TRBV7-9 combines with J gene TRBJ2-7, with D possibly matching TRBD1 (5 bases). Trimming took off 10 bases at V and 6 bases at J, with 13 bases between the two ends. This CDR3 is built from 11 residues. Germline-derived CDR1 and CDR2 are SEHNR and FQNEAQ (reference sequence). CDR3 region: CATQGAFEQYF. CDR3 DNA sequence: TGTGCCACCCAAGGGGCTTTCGAGCAGTACTTC.

The chain uses TRBV19 and TRBJ2-1, with 7 bases lining up with TRBD2. CDR1 and CDR2 from the germline V gene are LNHDA and SQIVND (reference sequence). Trimming at V came to 5 bases and at J to 8 bases, leaving 12 bases not matched to a gene. The CDR3 covers 15 residues. As DNA, the CDR3 is TGTGCCAGTAGTCCCCCGGGGAGCGGGACGGATGAGCAGTTCTTC. Amino acids: CASSPPGSGTDEQFF.

The CDR3 sequence: CASSLREASTDTQYF. The CDR3 DNA reads TGCGCCAGCAGCTTGCGGGAGGCTAGCACAGATACGCAGTATTTT. This sequence joins TRBV5-1 and TRBJ2-3; the match to TRBD2 covers 7 bases. V lost 1 base, J lost 0 bases, and 2 bases stayed unmatched. This CDR3 contains 15 residues. Germline values: CDR1 SGHRS, CDR2 YFSETQ.

This clone has just one count. The V call is TRBV11-3, the J call TRBJ2-2; TRBD1 is a possible D gene (5 bases). The CDR3 has 15 residues. V gave up 2 bases and J gave up 1 base, with 8 bases separating them. The V gene's germline CDR1 is SGHNT and CDR2 YENEEA. The CDR3: CASSLFRGNTGELFF. In DNA form, the CDR3 reads TGTGCCAGCAGCTTATTTAGGGGGAACACCGGGGAGCTGTTTTTT.

Note on this clone: The same CDR3 is also encoded by other DNA sequences in this sample. The chain employs TRBV19 and TRBJ2-7, with D perhaps TRBD1 (6 bases). CDR1 and CDR2 from the germline V gene are LNHDA and SQIVND (reference sequence). Trimming took off 5 bases at V and 3 bases at J, with 11 bases between the two ends. This CDR3 region has 13 residues. This CDR3 is CASSPGVGYEQYF. The DNA for the CDR3 is TGTGCCAGTAGTCCAGGGGTAGGCTACGAGCAGTACTTC. The full variable domain, completed using reference TRBV19 and TRBJ2-7, is DGGITQSPKYLFRKEGQNVTLSCEQNLNHDAMYWYRQDPGQGLRLIYYSQIVNDFQKGDIAEGYSVSREKKESFPLTVTSAQKNPTAFYLCASSPGVGYEQYFGPGTRLTVT.

The chain couples TRBV23-1 to TRBJ1-2; a possible D gene is TRBD1 (6 bases). TRBV23-1 is annotated as an ORF whose role is uncertain. CDR3 length equals 13 residues. The ends were cut back, 3 bases at V and 6 bases at J, with 11 bases in the middle. DNA of the CDR3: TGCGCCAGCAGTCAGGTGAGGACAGATGGCTACACCTTC. Its translation is CASSQVRTDGYTF.

This sequence joins TRBV10-1 and TRBJ2-3; D is uncertain. The CDR3 consists of 13 residues. The V gene lost 3 bases and the J gene lost 2 bases, with 6 bases spanning the gap. Germline CDR1 WNHNN, CDR2 SYGVQD (reference sequence). In nucleotides, the CDR3 is TGCGCCAGCAGTGACGGAGCCACAGATACGCAGTATTTT. Amino acid sequence: CASSDGATDTQYF.

This rearrangement joins TRBV27 to TRBJ2-6; possibly TRBD1 for D (6 bases). Trimming removed 9 bases from V and 0 bases from J, with 9 bases in between. Germline lookup yields CDR1 MNHEY and CDR2 SMNVEV (reference sequence). This CDR3 is 14 amino acids long. In DNA, the CDR3 is TGTGCCAGTACAGGGAGCTCTGGGGCCAACGTCCTGACTTTC. This encodes CASTGSSGANVLTF.

V is TRBV28 and J is TRBJ2-3; D is undetermined. CDR1 and CDR2 from the germline V gene are MDHEN and SYDVKM. There are 13 residues in the CDR3. V lost 3 bases, J lost 5 bases, and 9 bases lay in between. The CDR3 spells CASSLSRRDTQYF. The CDR3 DNA is TGTGCCAGCAGTTTGTCCCGGAGAGATACGCAGTATTTT.

This clone was detected once. The chain uses TRBV6-6 and TRBJ2-1; 8 bases map to TRBD2. Per the germline V gene, CDR1 is MNHNY and CDR2 is SVGAGI (reference sequence). The CDR3 runs to 14 residues. V shed 4 bases and J 5 bases; nucleotides not matched to a gene: 4. The CDR3 sequence is CASSSTGGDNEQFF. The CDR3 coding sequence is TGTGCCAGCAGTTCTACGGGAGGGGACAATGAGCAGTTCTTC.

The J gene is TRBJ2-5, the V gene TRBV9, with D possibly being TRBD1 (6 bases). Germline CDR1 SGDLS, CDR2 YYNGEE. This CDR3 is built from 17 residues. V lost 3 bases, J lost 2 bases, and 20 bases lay in between. CDR3 protein: CASSARETGEFQETQYF. The CDR3 DNA sequence: TGTGCCAGCAGCGCAAGAGAGACAGGCGAATTTCAAGAGACCCAGTACTTC. Combining the CDR3 with reference TRBV9 and TRBJ2-5 gives the whole variable domain DSGVTQTPKHLITATGQRVTLRCSPRSGDLSVYWYQQSLDQGLQFLIQYYNGEERAKGNILERFSAQQFPDLHSELNLSSLELGDSALYFCASSARETGEFQETQYFGPGTRLLVL.

The V and J genes are TRBV6-1 and TRBJ1-1; 9 bases fit TRBD1. Germline-derived CDR1 and CDR2 are MNHNS and SASEGT. Trimming took 6 bases from V and 4 from J; bases not matched to a gene: 3. CDR3 length equals 13 residues. The CDR3 DNA follows: TGTGCCAGCAGGGACAGGGGACGCACTGAAGCTTTCTTT. Residues: CASRDRGRTEAFF.

The chain has TRBV5-6 and TRBJ2-3, with TRBD2 matching over 8 bases. Germline V lookup: CDR1 SGHDT, CDR2 YYEEEE. V gave up 4 bases and J gave up 6 bases; unmatched junction bases: 1. This CDR3 spans 12 amino acids. The chain's CDR3 is CASSVAGDTQYF. The CDR3 DNA reads TGTGCCAGCAGCGTAGCGGGGGATACGCAGTATTTT. The full variable domain, with the rest looked up from reference TRBV5-6 and TRBJ2-3, is DAGVTQSPTHLIKTRGQQVTLRCSPKSGHDTVSWYQQALGQGPQFIFQYYEEEERQRGNFPDRFSGHQFPNYSSELNVNALLLGDSALYLCASSVAGDTQYFGPGTRLTVL.

The chain is built from TRBV25-1 and TRBJ1-3; D uncertain. Between the trimmed V and J ends, which lost 1 base and 8 bases, there was a span of 9 bases. Germline V CDR1 and CDR2: MGHDK, SYGVNS. This CDR3 region has 13 residues. The CDR3, as DNA: TGTGCCAGCAGTGAATGGCCCCCCGACACCATATATTTT. It yields the protein CASSEWPPDTIYF.

This sequence joins TRBV6-5 and TRBJ2-7; perhaps D is TRBD1 or TRBD2 (6 bases each). The germline V gene encodes CDR1 MNHEY and CDR2 SVGAGI. This CDR3 spans 15 amino acids. Trimming shortened V by 6 bases and J by 0 bases, and 15 bases separated the two germline ends. The CDR3 coding sequence is TGTGCCAGCAGAGACGGGGGCTGGAGCTCCTACGAGCAGTACTTC. Amino acid sequence: CASRDGGWSSYEQYF.

The chain uses TRBV5-4 and TRBJ2-5; the match to TRBD2 covers 10 bases. Germline CDR1 is SGHNT and CDR2 is YYREEE (reference sequence). Trimming took 4 bases from V and 1 from J; bases not matched to a gene: 4. The CDR3 sequence is 15 residues long. In nucleotides, the CDR3 is TGTGCCAGCAGCCAGGGACTAGCGATCCAAGAGACCCAGTACTTC. Residues: CASSQGLAIQETQYF.

CDR3 sequence (DNA): TGTGCCAGCCGAGCACAGGCTGAAGCTTTCTTT. Translated, it gives CASRAQAEAFF. The rearrangement joins TRBV27 to TRBJ1-1; weak D call: TRBD1 (5 bases). V shed 8 bases and J shed 6 bases, with 10 bases lying between them. This CDR3 spans 11 amino acids. CDR1 MNHEY and CDR2 SMNVEV come from the germline V gene (reference sequence).

V usage is TRBV10-3 and J usage is TRBJ2-5, with D unresolved. This CDR3 is 13 amino acids long. CDR1 is ENHRY, CDR2 SYGVKD, per germline. Between the trimmed V and J ends, which lost 7 bases and 2 bases, there was a span of 11 bases. DNA of the CDR3: TGTGCCATCACCGACTCTCTACAAGAGACCCAGTACTTC. Translated: CAITDSLQETQYF.

This clone has only one observation. This chain's CDR3 is CASSLASSASGLTYEQYF. The CDR3 nucleotides read TGCGCCAGCAGCTTGGCGTCAAGTGCTAGCGGGCTAACCTACGAGCAGTACTTC. The chain joins TRBV5-1 to TRBJ2-7, with 8 bases identical to TRBD2. The CDR3 extends over 18 amino acids. CDR1 is SGHRS and CDR2 is YFSETQ in the germline V gene. J lost 2 bases, V lost 0 bases, and 13 bases had no gene match.